The present T cell receptor beta chain was sequenced within a study of T-cell reconstitution after alpha-beta-depleted transplantation in children. As it was prepared, the TCRbeta library received unique molecular identifiers. TCRdb ran MiXCR on the PCR reads and lists one entry per CDR3 protein. The sample gives about 440,000 distinct CDR3 sequences, around two fifths of which show up once; around 29% is in the top ten. The TCR sequence derives from a girl aged 2 to 10 with aplastic anemia, due to receive a stem cell transplant. The sample consisted of PBMCs, taken before TCRalphabeta/CD19-depleted stem cell transplant.

The CDR3 is CASKPVGSEQYF. CDR3 coding DNA: TGTGCCAGCAAACCCGTGGGTTCCGAGCAGTACTTC. This sequence joins TRBV28 and TRBJ2-7; D gene uncertain. In germline, CDR1 is MDHEN, CDR2 SYDVKM. CDR3 length: 12 amino acids. V lost 7 bases and J 6 bases, leaving 13 bases between the germline ends.